What follows describes a single TCR beta chain. The antigen it binds to is not known. No base qualities exist here, and no much larger clone lies one base off it. The donors belonged to the validation cohort of roughly 120 subjects, which was separate from the roughly 670-subject first cohort. The data stem from a study of cytomegalovirus exposure and HLA in healthy donors (dated by TCRdb to about 2017). A note on the overall study: According to a later analysis, one platform produced both the roughly 110 validation repertoires and the approximately 600 repertoires of the first cohort. The study was designed to test whether signatures of past pathogen exposure could be identified by cataloging public T cell receptors. A separate validation cohort of 100 to 150 different subjects was used in addition to the approximately 670-subject first cohort. To predict cytomegalovirus infection status, the study combined high-throughput TCR immunosequencing, statistical association of individual TCRs with disease status, and machine learning.

The CDR3 spans 15 residues, from the cysteine through the phenylalanine. Just CDR3 DNA is preserved here, 45 bases in frame from base 1. Study-wide findings and limitations: In vitro tests confirmed that three of the cytomegalovirus-associated TCR beta chains recognize cytomegalovirus antigens. Cytomegalovirus status was reported to be diagnosed by the classifier with high specificity and sensitivity in both the original and validation cohorts. The authors suggested that the approach could potentially be generalized to other disease states and immunological phenotypes. The validation cohort had no HLA typing available for a later analysis, so co-occurrence within that cohort was assessed over all 120 or so repertoires. In a later analysis, TCRs clustered in the first cohort were found to also tend to co-occur in the approximately 120 validation repertoires, with 94% of cluster scores above 0. While some public TCRs were present in many individuals, most TCR sequences turned up only very rarely across donors. The study gave a list of some 150 TCR beta chains associated with cytomegalovirus.

Libraries were prepared through the immunoSEQ multiplex PCR assay. The published analysis was carried out like this. A statistical classification framework was developed to diagnose cytomegalovirus status using the catalog of TCR beta chain sequences. TCRdb stores this immuneACCESS table with in-frame sequences only. Part of the clones is absent; in the studies checked, under half of the shortfall reflects unresolved V genes, and no reason is known for the rest. The V and J calls and clone size are taken from that table; D and trimming were inferred from the DNA. This sample has 100,000 to 150,000 clones in its table, and around 94% of those were observed once. The ten most abundant clones make up around 1.2% of the sample.

Specimen: PBMCs. This clonotype was sampled from a woman between 18 and 29 years old in good health and CMV-seronegative. Recombination joined TRBV21-1 with TRBJ2-7; TRBD1 is the table's D call and was not checked against the DNA. TRBV21-1 is a listed pseudogene. The DNA sequence is TGTGCCAGCAGCAAAGCCACCCCTGGCCCCTACGAGCAGTACTTC. The translation is CASSKATPGPYEQYF.